The 10 T cell receptor beta chains reported below all come from one sample, sequenced in a study of cytomegalovirus exposure and HLA in healthy donors. PCR primers comprised 60 Vbeta and 13 Jbeta primers. Data came from immunoSEQ multiplex PCR; TCRdb stores just in-frame clones and leaves some out. The profile shows around 100,000 clones, 79% of them singletons. The sequencing input was PBMCs. These receptors all come from a female donor in good health and CMV-seropositive.

The J gene is TRBJ2-7, the V gene TRBV18, with a weak D call TRBD1 (5 bases). This CDR3 comprises 12 residues. V was cut by 6 bases and J by 5 bases, with 11 bases left in between. Looked up from germline, CDR1 is KGHSH and CDR2 is LQKENI. CDR3 bases: TGTGCCAGCTCGCAAAGGGGCGACGAGCAGTACTTC. The encoded protein is CASSQRGDEQYF. Supplemented by reference TRBV18 and TRBJ2-7, the full variable domain reads NAGVMQNPRHLVRRRGQEARLRCSPMKGHSHVYWYRQLPEEGLKFMVYLQKENIIDESGMPKERFSAEFPKEGPSILRIQQVVRGDSAAYFCASSQRGDEQYFGPGTRLTVT.

As concerns this clone: The junction shows a germline mismatch at one end, possibly a read error. This sequence joins TRBV7-9 and TRBJ1-2; 12 nucleotides line up with TRBD1. CDR3 length: 18 residues. CDR1 and CDR2 from the germline V gene are SEHNR and FQNEAQ (reference sequence). DNA for the CDR3: TGTTCCAGCAGCTTTATTACGGGACAGGGGGCAAAAAACTATGGCTACACCTTC. Its protein is CSSSFITGQGAKNYGYTF.

V usage is TRBV19 and J usage is TRBJ2-7; tentative D call: TRBD2 (5 bases). CDR1 and CDR2 from the germline V gene are LNHDA and SQIVND (reference sequence). Trimming removed 2 bases from V and 0 bases from J, with 8 bases in between. CDR3 length equals 14 residues. This CDR3 is CASSIRGNSYEQYF. CDR3 DNA sequence: TGTGCCAGTAGTATACGGGGAAACTCCTACGAGCAGTACTTC.

The gene calls are TRBV7-9 and TRBJ1-4; 7 nucleotides match TRBD1. The CDR3 is 14 amino acids. The V and J ends lost 5 bases and 3 bases, in that order; junction bases with no gene match: 3. Looked up from germline, CDR1 is SEHNR and CDR2 is FQNEAQ (reference sequence). The CDR3 nucleotides are TGTGCCAGCAGCAACAGGGGTGCTAATGAAAAACTGTTTTTT. Translation: CASSNRGANEKLFF.

Only a few counts were recorded for this clone. This sequence joins TRBV9 and TRBJ2-3; 12 positions agree with TRBD2. CDR3 length: 16 residues. Trimming at V came to 4 bases and at J to 6 bases, leaving 9 bases not matched to a gene. Germline V gives CDR1 SGDLS, CDR2 YYNGEE. This chain's CDR3 is CASSYIPTSGGDTQYF. The CDR3, as DNA: TGTGCCAGCAGCTATATTCCGACTAGCGGGGGTGATACGCAGTATTTT.

The rearrangement links TRBV19 to TRBJ1-2; 9 bases are a match to TRBD1. V lost 0 bases and J lost 8; bases outside the gene matches: 4. Germline loops: CDR1 LNHDA, CDR2 SQIVND (reference sequence). CDR3 length: 14 residues. DNA for the CDR3: TGTGCCAGTAGTATAGATACAGGGGGCCGGGGCTACACCTTC. Translation gives CASSIDTGGRGYTF.

V usage is TRBV29-1 and J usage is TRBJ1-1; 10 bases line up with TRBD1. The CDR3 is 12 residues long. Germline lookup yields CDR1 SQVTM and CDR2 ANQGSEA. With V trimmed by 6 bases and J by 5 bases, 3 bases remained unmatched. CDR3 in amino acids: CSVGTGETEAFF. The CDR3 coding sequence is TGCAGCGTAGGGACAGGGGAGACTGAAGCTTTCTTT.

The rearrangement joins TRBV5-8 to TRBJ2-7; TRBD2 might be the D (5 bases). CDR1 SGHTS and CDR2 YDEGEE come from the germline V gene. This CDR3 has 13 residues. Deletions cut 4 bases from V and 0 bases from J, with 8 bases between. The CDR3 loop reads CASSLSVSYEQYF. Here the CDR3 DNA reads TGTGCCAGCAGCCTTAGCGTCTCCTACGAGCAGTACTTC. Drawing the rest from reference TRBV5-8 and TRBJ2-7, the complete variable domain is EAGVTQSPTHLIKTRGQQATLRCSPISGHTSVYWYQQALGLGLQFLLWYDEGEERNRGNFPPRFSGRQFPNYSSELNVNALELEDSALYLCASSLSVSYEQYFGPGTRLTVT.

This clone was detected only once. V and J are TRBV18 and TRBJ2-4; perhaps TRBD1 as D (5 bases). V was trimmed by 3 bases and J by 9 bases, leaving 15 bases between them. CDR3 length: 14 residues. In germline, CDR1 is KGHSH, CDR2 LQKENI. CDR3 region: CASSPPSGQSIQYF. The CDR3 bases are TGTGCCAGCTCACCCCCCTCAGGGCAGAGCATTCAGTACTTC.

J is TRBJ2-5 and V is TRBV19; D is uncertain. The V and J ends lost 5 bases and 4 bases respectively, with 23 bases between them. Germline assignment: CDR1 LNHDA and CDR2 SQIVND (reference sequence). The CDR3 consists of 17 residues. CDR3 nucleotide sequence: TGTGCCAGTAGTCTGGGCTTGACCCGTTCCCCACCAGAGACCCAGTACTTC. Protein sequence: CASSLGLTRSPPETQYF.